This TCR beta chain was identified during a study of blood T cell repertoires in COVID-19. In the study overall: PBMCs, B-cell-depleted T cells, or T cells provided the cDNA or gDNA that made up the material.

How the authors handled the data: It was from reference gene primer amplification that nucleated cell counts were estimated. TCRdb keeps only in-frame clones here, not all; method: immunoSEQ multiplex PCR. V, J and clone size were drawn from that table, and D and trimming were deduced from the DNA. The sample lists about 150,000 clones, roughly 91% seen once, with less than 3% in the top ten. This receptor was identified in a man in his fifties or sixties with active or convalescent COVID-19. Sequenced input: peripheral blood.

DNA of the CDR3: TGTGCCAGCAGCCCACGGGTAGGAGTTTCATATGGCTACACCTTC. Its protein product is CASSPRVGVSYGYTF. The gene calls are TRBV7-2 and TRBJ1-2; D ambiguous. This CDR3 comprises 15 residues. Germline loops: CDR1 SGHTA, CDR2 FQGNSA. V lost 5 bases, J lost 5 bases, and 18 bases lay in between.